A single T cell receptor (beta chain) is shown here with its context. The antigen is unknown. The record originates from a study of CD8 T cells in ankylosing spondylitis. Making use of molecular barcodes, quantitative 5'-RACE generated TCR beta libraries. A single record per CDR3 protein comes from TCRdb applying MiXCR to the 5' RACE reads. Of some 200,000 distinct CDR3 sequences listed, roughly 13% are singletons. Study results and limitations: For ankylosing spondylitis blood, a TCR beta motif of about 8 highly homologous variants appeared characteristic. Reported data indicate significant enrichment of disease-linked clones within matched ankylosing spondylitis synovial fluid. Existing reports had already noted some motif variants in reactive arthritis synovial fluid and blood.

CDR3 length: 15 residues. Trimming at V came to 1 base and at J to 2 bases, leaving 3 bases not matched to a gene. Germline V gene data show CDR1 as LGHDT and CDR2 as YNNKEL (reference sequence). The origin of this receptor is a male donor with ankylosing spondylitis or in good health (not recorded which). V usage is TRBV3-1 and J usage is TRBJ1-2; 8 bases fit TRBD1. The specimen was blood, either unsorted or a sorted T cell fraction (not recorded which). The CDR3 spells CASSQGGQANYGYTF. The CDR3, as DNA: TGTGCCAGCAGCCAAGGGGGACAGGCAAACTATGGCTACACCTTC.